The clone carrying this T cell receptor (beta chain) was observed a single time. The data stem from a study of blood T cell repertoires in COVID-19. Study context: Sites in the United States, Italy and Spain provided acute and convalescent COVID-19 samples. The analysed material was cDNA or gDNA that came from T cells, B-cell-depleted T cells, or PBMCs.

J was trimmed by 2 bases and V by 5 bases; bases with no gene match: 5. The CDR3 is 14 amino acids. The V gene's germline CDR1 is MNHEY and CDR2 SVGAGI. Study processing details: Researchers report that nucleated cell counts were estimated from reference gene primer amplification. The repertoire was sequenced with immunoSEQ multiplex PCR; TCRdb's copy has only in-frame clones and lacks some. That table gives V, J and clone size, and the DNA gave D and trimming. In the table there are 95,000 to 110,000 clones, approximately 80% of which are singletons. The origin of this receptor is a man between 60 and 70 years old with acute or convalescent COVID-19. Sequences were obtained from peripheral blood. The rearrangement joins TRBV6-5 to TRBJ2-5; 7 bases line up with TRBD2. Here the CDR3 reads CASSPTSLQETQYF. The DNA for the CDR3 is TGTGCCAGCAGTCCGACTAGCCTACAAGAGACCCAGTACTTC.